This T cell receptor beta chain was recorded in a study of blood T cell repertoires in COVID-19. Study information: From the United States, Italy and Spain came samples of acute and convalescent COVID-19. In each case, the material was cDNA or gDNA derived from T cells, B-cell-depleted T cells, or PBMCs.

How the authors handled the data: Amplification of reference gene primers provided the estimated nucleated cell counts. The repertoire was sequenced with immunoSEQ multiplex PCR; TCRdb's copy has only in-frame clones and lacks some. V and J calls and clone size are those listed in that table; D and trimming were worked out from the DNA. Among 250,000 to 400,000 clones listed, 88% were seen once. CDR3 length: 14 amino acids. Germline CDR1 is SNHLY and CDR2 is FYNNEI. Trimming cost V 6 bases and J 4 bases, with 12 bases left between them. One Seattle source followed patients from active infection through their disease course.

Sequencing used peripheral blood. The chain has TRBV2 and TRBJ1-4, with unresolved D. The sequence came from a woman in her thirties with COVID-19, enrolled during active disease. Here the CDR3 reads CASSTDRFNEKLFF. DNA for the CDR3: TGTGCCAGCAGCACAGACCGGTTTAATGAAAAACTGTTTTTT.